This T cell receptor beta chain was found in a study of blood T cell repertoires in COVID-19. Whole-study context: Acute and convalescent COVID-19 specimens originated in the United States, Italy and Spain. Sources were T cells, B-cell-depleted T cells, or PBMCs; the material itself was cDNA or gDNA.

The CDR3 is 14 amino acids. Germline V gives CDR1 LGHNA, CDR2 YNFKEQ. V shed 1 base and J 7 bases; nucleotides not matched to a gene: 5. Patients in Seattle were enrolled during active infection, then followed longitudinally. The authors' processing: Reference gene primer amplification yielded estimated nucleated cell counts. The protocol was immunoSEQ multiplex PCR, while the TCRdb copy is restricted to in-frame clones and leaves out a portion. That table supplies the V and J calls and clone size; D and trimming were determined from the DNA. The sample contains about 220,000 clones, around four fifths of which appear only once.

The chain recombines TRBV4-2 with TRBJ1-2; 8 bases line up with TRBD1. The sequenced material came from peripheral blood. The source of this sequence is a woman aged 70-85 years with COVID-19, enrolled during active disease. The CDR3, as DNA: TGTGCCAGCAGCCAAGCAGGGGGCAATTCTGGCTACACCTTC. Translation: CASSQAGGNSGYTF.